This paragraph covers one TCR beta chain sequence. Germline CDR1 SGHTS, CDR2 YDEGEE. The CDR3 has 17 amino acids. V was trimmed by 1 base and J by 2 bases, leaving 13 bases between them. The data originate from a study of beta chain features in type 1 diabetes. Sequencing targeted expressed TCRB transcripts, as all isolated RNA had been reverse transcribed. Assay: immunoSEQ multiplex PCR; the TCRdb copy retains only in-frame clones and omits some. Of approximately 470,000 clones in the sample, roughly 30% are singletons; the top ten hold about 0.065%. The source is a man aged 18 to 29 in good health. The chain employs TRBV5-8 and TRBJ2-6; a weak D match, TRBD1 (5 bases). The specimen sequenced was naive CD4+ T cells from blood. The chain's CDR3 is CASSLLPGRTGANVLTF. DNA of the CDR3: TGTGCCAGCAGCTTGCTCCCAGGGCGGACTGGGGCCAACGTCCTGACTTTC.